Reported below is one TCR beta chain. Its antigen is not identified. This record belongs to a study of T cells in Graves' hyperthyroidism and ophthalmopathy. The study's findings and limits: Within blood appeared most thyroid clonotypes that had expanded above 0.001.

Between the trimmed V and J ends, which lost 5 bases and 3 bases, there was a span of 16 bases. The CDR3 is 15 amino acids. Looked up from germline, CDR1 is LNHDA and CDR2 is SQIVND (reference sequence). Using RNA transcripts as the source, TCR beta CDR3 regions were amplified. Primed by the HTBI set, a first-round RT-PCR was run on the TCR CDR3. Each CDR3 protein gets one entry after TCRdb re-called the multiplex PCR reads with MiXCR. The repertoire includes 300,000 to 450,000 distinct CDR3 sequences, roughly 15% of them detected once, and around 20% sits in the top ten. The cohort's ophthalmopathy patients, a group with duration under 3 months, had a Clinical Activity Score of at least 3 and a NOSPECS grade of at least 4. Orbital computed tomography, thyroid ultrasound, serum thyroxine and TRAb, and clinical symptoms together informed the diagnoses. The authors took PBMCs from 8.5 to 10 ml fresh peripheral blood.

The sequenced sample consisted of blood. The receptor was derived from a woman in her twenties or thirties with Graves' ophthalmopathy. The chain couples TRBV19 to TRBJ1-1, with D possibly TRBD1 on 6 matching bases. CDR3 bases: TGTGCCAGTAGTTACAGGGTATTCCCGGACACTGAAGCTTTCTTT. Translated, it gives CASSYRVFPDTEAFF.